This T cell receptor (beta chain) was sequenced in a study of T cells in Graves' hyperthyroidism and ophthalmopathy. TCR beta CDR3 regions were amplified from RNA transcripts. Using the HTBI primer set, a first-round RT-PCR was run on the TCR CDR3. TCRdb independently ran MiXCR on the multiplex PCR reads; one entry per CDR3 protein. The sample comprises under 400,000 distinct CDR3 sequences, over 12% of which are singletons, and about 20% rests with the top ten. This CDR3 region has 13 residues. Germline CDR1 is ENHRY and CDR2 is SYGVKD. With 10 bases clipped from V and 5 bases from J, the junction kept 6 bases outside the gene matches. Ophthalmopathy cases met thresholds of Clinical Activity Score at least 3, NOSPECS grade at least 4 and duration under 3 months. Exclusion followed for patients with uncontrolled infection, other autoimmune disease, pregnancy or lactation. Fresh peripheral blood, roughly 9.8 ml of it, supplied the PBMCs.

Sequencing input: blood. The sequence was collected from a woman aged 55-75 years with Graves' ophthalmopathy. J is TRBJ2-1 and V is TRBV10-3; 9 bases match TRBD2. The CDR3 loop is CATTERGDNEQFF. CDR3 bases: TGTGCCACCACTGAGCGGGGGGACAATGAGCAGTTCTTC.